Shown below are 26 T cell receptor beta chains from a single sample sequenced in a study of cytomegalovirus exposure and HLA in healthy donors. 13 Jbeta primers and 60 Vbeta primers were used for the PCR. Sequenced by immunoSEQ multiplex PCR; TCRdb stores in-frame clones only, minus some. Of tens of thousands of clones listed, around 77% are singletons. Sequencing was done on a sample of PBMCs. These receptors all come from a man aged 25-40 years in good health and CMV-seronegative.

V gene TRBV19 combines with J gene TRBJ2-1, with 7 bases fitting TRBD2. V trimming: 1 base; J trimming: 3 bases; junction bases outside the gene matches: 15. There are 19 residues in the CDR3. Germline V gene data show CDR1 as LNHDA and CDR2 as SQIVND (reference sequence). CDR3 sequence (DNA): TGTGCCAGTAGTATAGTCCTCGGTCGGGGAGGGGCGCGCTACAATGAGCAGTTCTTC. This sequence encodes CASSIVLGRGGARYNEQFF.

The CDR3 spells CASSLELIGQPQHF. Here the CDR3 DNA reads TGTGCCAGCAGCTTGGAGTTAATCGGTCAGCCCCAGCATTTT. The genes are TRBV7-8 and TRBJ1-5; D gene unclear. From germline, CDR1 is SGHVS and CDR2 FQNEAQ. This CDR3 region has 14 residues. Trimming took 3 bases from V and 6 from J, leaving 12 bases between them.

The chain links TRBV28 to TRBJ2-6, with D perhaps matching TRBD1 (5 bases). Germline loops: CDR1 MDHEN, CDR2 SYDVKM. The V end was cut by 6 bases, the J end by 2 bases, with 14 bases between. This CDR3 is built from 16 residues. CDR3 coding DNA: TGTGCCAGCAGCGCAGGGCAGGTGGCTGGGGCCAACGTCCTGACTTTC. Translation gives CASSAGQVAGANVLTF. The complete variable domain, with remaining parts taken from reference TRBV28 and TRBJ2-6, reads DVKVTQSSRYLVKRTGEKVFLECVQDMDHENMFWYRQDPGLGLRLIYFSYDVKMKEKGDIPEGYSVSREKKERFSLILESASTNQTSMYLCASSAGQVAGANVLTFGAGSRLTVL.

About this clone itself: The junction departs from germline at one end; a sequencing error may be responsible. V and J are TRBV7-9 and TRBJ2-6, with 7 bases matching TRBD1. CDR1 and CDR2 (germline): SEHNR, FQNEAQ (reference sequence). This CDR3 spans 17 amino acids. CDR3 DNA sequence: TGTTCCAGCAGCCGGACAGGTTTGGCAGCTGGGGCCAACGTCCTGACTTTC. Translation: CSSSRTGLAAGANVLTF.

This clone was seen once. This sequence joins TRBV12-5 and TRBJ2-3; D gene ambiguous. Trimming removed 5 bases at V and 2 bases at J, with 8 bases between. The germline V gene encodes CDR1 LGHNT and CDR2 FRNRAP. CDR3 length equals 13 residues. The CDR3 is CASGASTTDTQYF. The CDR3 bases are TGTGCTAGTGGTGCGAGTACCACAGATACGCAGTATTTT.

Written as DNA, the CDR3 is TGTGCCAGCAGCTGGAGACAGGGGGACAATTTACGAAACTATGGCTACACCTTC. Translation: CASSWRQGDNLRNYGYTF. The V gene is TRBV5-5, the J gene TRBJ1-2; 9 bases match TRBD1. The CDR3 runs 18 residues. Looked up from germline, CDR1 is SGHKS and CDR2 is YYEKEE (reference sequence). The V segment lost 3 bases and the J segment 2 bases; nucleotides outside the gene matches: 14.

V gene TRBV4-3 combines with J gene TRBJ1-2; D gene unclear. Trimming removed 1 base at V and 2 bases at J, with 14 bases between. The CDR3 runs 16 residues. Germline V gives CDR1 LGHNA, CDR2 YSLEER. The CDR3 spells CASSQAVGSVNYGYTF. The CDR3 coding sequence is TGCGCCAGCAGCCAAGCGGTGGGTAGCGTCAACTATGGCTACACCTTC.

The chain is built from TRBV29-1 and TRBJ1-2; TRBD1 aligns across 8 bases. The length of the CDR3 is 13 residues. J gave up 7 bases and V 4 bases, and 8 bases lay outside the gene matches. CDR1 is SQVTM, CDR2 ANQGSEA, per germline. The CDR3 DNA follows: TGCAGCGTTGGATTAACGCAGGGGGCTGGCTACACCTTC. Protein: CSVGLTQGAGYTF.

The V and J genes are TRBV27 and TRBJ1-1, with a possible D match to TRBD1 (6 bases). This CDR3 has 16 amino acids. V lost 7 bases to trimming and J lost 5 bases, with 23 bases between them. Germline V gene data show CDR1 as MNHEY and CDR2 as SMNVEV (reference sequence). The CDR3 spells CASNYLQGQGTTEAFF. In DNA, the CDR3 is TGTGCCAGCAATTACCTCCAGGGGCAGGGAACGACTGAAGCTTTCTTT.

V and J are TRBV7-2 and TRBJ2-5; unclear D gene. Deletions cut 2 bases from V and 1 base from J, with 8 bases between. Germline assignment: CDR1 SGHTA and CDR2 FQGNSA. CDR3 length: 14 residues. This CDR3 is CASSLRATQETQYF. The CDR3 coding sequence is TGTGCCAGCAGCTTACGAGCGACCCAAGAGACCCAGTACTTC.

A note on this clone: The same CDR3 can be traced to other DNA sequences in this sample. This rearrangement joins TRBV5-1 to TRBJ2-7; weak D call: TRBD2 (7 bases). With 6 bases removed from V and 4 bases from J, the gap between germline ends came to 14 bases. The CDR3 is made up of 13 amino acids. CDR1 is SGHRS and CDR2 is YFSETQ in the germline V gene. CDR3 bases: TGCGCCAGCAAGCGGGACACGGCATACGAGCAGTACTTC. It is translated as CASKRDTAYEQYF. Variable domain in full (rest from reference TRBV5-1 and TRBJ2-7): KAGVTQTPRYLIKTRGQQVTLSCSPISGHRSVSWYQQTPGQGLQFLFEYFSETQRNKGNFPGRFSGRQFSNSRSEMNVSTLELGDSALYLCASKRDTAYEQYFGPGTRLTVT.

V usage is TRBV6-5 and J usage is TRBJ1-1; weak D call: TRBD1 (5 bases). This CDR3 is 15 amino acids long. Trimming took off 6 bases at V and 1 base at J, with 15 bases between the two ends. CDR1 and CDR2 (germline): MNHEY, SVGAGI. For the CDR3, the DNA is TGTGCCAGCAGACCCAGGGTAGGGGCGAACACTGAAGCTTTCTTT. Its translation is CASRPRVGANTEAFF.

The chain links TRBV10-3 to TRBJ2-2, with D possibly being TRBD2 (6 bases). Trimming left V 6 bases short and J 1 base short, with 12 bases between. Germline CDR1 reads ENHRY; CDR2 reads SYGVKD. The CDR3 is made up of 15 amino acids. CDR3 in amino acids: CAIRRTTLNTGELFF. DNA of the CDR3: TGTGCCATCAGGAGGACTACCCTGAACACCGGGGAGCTGTTTTTT.

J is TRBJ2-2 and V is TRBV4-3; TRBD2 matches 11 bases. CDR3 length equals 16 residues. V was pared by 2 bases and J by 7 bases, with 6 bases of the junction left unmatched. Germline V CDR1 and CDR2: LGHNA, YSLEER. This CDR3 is CASSQYGSGGVGELFF. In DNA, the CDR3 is TGCGCCAGCAGCCAATATGGTAGCGGGGGGGTCGGGGAGCTGTTTTTT.

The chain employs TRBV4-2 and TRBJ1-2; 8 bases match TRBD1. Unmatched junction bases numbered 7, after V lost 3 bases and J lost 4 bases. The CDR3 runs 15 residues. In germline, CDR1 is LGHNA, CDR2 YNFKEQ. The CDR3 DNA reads TGTGCCAGCAGCCAGGTAGGACAGGGAGTCTATGGCTACACCTTC. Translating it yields CASSQVGQGVYGYTF.

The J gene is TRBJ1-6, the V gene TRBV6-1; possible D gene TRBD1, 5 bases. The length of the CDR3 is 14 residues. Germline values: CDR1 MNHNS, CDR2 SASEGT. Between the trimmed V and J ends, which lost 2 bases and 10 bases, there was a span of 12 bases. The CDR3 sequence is CASSELSWGSPLHF. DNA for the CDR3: TGTGCCAGCAGTGAATTATCTTGGGGCTCACCCCTCCACTTT.

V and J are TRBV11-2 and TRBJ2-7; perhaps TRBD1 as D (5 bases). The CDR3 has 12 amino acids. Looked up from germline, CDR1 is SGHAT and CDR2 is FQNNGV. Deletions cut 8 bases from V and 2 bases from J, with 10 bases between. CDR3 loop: CASGQGPYEQYF. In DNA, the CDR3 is TGTGCCAGCGGTCAGGGCCCCTACGAGCAGTACTTC.

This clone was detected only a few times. The CDR3 sequence: CATSILEGADNYEQFF. Written as DNA, the CDR3 is TGTGCCACCAGCATTCTTGAGGGGGCAGATAATTATGAGCAGTTCTTC. The gene calls are TRBV15 and TRBJ2-1; 7 bases fit TRBD1. The germline gives CDR1 LNHNV, CDR2 YYDKDF (reference sequence). Trimming cost V 4 bases and J 8 bases; bases outside gene matches: 14. This CDR3 region has 16 residues.

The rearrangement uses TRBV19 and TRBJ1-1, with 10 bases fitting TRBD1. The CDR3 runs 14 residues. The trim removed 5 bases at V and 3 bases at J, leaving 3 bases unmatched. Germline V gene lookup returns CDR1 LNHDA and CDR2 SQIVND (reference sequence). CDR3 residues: CASSPTGGYTEAFF. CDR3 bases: TGTGCCAGTAGTCCGACAGGGGGCTACACTGAAGCTTTCTTT. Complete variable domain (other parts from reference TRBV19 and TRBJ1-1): DGGITQSPKYLFRKEGQNVTLSCEQNLNHDAMYWYRQDPGQGLRLIYYSQIVNDFQKGDIAEGYSVSREKKESFPLTVTSAQKNPTAFYLCASSPTGGYTEAFFGQGTRLTVV.

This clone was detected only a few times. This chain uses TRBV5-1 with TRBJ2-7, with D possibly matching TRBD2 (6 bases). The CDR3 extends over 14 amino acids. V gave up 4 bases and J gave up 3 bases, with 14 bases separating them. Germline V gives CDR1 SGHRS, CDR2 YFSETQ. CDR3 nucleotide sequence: TGCGCCAGCAGCGCGGCGGGACTGAACTACGAGCAGTACTTC. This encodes CASSAAGLNYEQYF.

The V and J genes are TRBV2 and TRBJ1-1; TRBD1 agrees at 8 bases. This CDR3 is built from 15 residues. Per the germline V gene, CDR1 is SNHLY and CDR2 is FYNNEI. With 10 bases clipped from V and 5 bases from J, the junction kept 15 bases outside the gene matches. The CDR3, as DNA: TGTGCCATAGCCGAGTCTCGAACAGGGGGAACTGAAGCTTTCTTT. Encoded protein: CAIAESRTGGTEAFF.

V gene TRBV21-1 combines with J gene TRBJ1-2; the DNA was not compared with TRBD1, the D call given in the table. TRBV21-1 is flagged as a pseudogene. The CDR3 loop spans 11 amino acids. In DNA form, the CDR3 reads TGTGCCAGCAAGGGGTCCTATGGCTACACCTTC. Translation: CASKGSYGYTF.

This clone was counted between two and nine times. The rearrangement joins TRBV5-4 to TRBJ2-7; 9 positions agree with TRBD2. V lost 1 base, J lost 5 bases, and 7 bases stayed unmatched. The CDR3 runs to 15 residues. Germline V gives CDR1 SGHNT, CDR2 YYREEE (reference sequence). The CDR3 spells CASSLKGASGDEQYF. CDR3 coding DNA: TGTGCCAGCAGCTTGAAAGGGGCTAGCGGGGACGAGCAGTACTTC.

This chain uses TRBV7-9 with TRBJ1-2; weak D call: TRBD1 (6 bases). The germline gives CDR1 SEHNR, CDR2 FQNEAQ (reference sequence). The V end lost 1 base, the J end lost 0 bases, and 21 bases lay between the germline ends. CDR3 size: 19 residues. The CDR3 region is CASSLVVQTGFWSNYGYTF. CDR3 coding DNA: TGTGCCAGCAGCTTAGTGGTTCAAACAGGGTTTTGGTCTAACTATGGCTACACCTTC.

The CDR3, as DNA: TGTGCCAGCAACGGAGTTTCTAGCACAGATACGCAGTATTTT. Its translation is CASNGVSSTDTQYF. The chain joins TRBV6-1 to TRBJ2-3; D unclear. Trimming took 7 bases from V and 0 from J, leaving 11 bases between them. This CDR3 is built from 14 residues. Looked up from germline, CDR1 is MNHNS and CDR2 is SASEGT.

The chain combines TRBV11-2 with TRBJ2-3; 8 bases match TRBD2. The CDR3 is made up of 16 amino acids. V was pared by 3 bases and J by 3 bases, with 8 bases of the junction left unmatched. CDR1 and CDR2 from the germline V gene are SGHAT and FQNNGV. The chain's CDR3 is CASSFIAGSGTDTQYF. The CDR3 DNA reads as TGTGCCAGCAGCTTTATAGCGGGAAGTGGTACAGATACGCAGTATTTT.